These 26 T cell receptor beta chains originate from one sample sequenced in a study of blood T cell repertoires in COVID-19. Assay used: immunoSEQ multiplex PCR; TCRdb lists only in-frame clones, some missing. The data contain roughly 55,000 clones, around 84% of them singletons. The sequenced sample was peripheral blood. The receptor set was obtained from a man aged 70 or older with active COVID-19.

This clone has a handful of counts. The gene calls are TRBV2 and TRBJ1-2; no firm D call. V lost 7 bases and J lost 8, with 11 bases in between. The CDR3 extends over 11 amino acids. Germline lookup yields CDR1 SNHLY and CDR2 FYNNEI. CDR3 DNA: TGTGCCAGCACCCCCAGCGGGGGCTACACCTTC. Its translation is CASTPSGGYTF.

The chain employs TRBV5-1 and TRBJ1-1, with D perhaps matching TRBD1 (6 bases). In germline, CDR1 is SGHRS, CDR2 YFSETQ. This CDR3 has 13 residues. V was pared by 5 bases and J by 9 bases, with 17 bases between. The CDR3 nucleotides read TGCGCCAGCAGATCCACAGGGCCCCAAAAAGCTTTCTTT. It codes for CASRSTGPQKAFF.

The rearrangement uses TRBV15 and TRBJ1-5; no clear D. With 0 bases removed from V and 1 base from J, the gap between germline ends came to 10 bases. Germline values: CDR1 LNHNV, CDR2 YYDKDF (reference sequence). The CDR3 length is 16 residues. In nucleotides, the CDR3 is TGTGCCACCAGCAGAGATGCGGGCGGGAGCAATCAGCCCCAGCATTTT. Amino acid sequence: CATSRDAGGSNQPQHF.

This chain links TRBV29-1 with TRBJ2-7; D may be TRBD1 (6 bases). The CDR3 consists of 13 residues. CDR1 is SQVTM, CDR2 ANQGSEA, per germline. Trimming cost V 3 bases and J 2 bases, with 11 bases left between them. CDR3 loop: CSVEGRGTYEQYF. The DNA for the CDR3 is TGCAGCGTTGAGGGCAGGGGTACCTACGAGCAGTACTTC.

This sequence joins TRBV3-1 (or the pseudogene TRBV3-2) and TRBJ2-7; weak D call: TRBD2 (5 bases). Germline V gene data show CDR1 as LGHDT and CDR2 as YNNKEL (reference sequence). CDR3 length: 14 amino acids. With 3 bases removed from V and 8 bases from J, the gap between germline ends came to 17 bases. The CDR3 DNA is TGTGCCAGCAGCCAGGGGAGAGGCCCCGGGCAGCAGTACTTC. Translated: CASSQGRGPGQQYF.

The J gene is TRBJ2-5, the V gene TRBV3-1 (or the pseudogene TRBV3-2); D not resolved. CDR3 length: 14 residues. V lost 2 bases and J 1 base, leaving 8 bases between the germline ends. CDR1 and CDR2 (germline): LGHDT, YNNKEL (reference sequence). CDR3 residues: CASSQLGSQETQYF. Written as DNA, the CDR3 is TGTGCCAGCAGCCAATTGGGCAGCCAAGAGACCCAGTACTTC.

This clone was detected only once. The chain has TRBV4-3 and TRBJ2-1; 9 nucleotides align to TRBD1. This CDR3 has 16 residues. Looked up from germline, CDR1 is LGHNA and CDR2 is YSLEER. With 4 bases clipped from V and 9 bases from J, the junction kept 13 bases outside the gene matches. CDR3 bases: TGCGCCAGCAGCCGCCACCCCGGACAGGGGTCTGGTGAGCAGTTCTTC. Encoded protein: CASSRHPGQGSGEQFF.

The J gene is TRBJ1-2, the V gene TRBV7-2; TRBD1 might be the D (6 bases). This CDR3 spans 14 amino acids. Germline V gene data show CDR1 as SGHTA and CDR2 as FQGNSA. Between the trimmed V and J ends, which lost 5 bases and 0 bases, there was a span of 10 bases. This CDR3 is CASSPRGTNYGYTF. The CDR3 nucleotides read TGTGCCAGCAGCCCCAGGGGCACTAACTATGGCTACACCTTC.

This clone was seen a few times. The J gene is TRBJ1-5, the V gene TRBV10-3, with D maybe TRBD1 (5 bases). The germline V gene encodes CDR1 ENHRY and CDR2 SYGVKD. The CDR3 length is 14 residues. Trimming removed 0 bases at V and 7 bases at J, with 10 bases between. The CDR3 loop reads CAISESGGDQPQHF. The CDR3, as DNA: TGTGCCATCAGTGAGTCCGGCGGGGACCAGCCCCAGCATTTT.

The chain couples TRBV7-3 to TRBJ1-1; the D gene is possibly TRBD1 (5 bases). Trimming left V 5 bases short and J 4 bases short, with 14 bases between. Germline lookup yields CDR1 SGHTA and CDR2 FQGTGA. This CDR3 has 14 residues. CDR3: CASSPTRGGTEAFF. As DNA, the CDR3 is TGTGCCAGCAGCCCAACACGGGGGGGCACTGAAGCTTTCTTT.

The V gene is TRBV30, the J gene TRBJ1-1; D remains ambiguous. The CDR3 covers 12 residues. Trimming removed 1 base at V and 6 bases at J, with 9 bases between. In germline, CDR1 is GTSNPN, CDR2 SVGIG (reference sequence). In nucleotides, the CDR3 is TGTGCCTGGAGTGAGGGAGGTCCTGAAGCTTTCTTT. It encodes CAWSEGGPEAFF.

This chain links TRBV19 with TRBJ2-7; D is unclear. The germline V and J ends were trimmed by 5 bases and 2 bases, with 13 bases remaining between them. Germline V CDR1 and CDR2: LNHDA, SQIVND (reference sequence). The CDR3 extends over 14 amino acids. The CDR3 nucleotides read TGTGCCAGTAGTGGGCTTCTTCTGCCCTACGAGCAGTACTTC. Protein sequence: CASSGLLLPYEQYF. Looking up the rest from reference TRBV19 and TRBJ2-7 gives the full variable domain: DGGITQSPKYLFRKEGQNVTLSCEQNLNHDAMYWYRQDPGQGLRLIYYSQIVNDFQKGDIAEGYSVSREKKESFPLTVTSAQKNPTAFYLCASSGLLLPYEQYFGPGTRLTVT.

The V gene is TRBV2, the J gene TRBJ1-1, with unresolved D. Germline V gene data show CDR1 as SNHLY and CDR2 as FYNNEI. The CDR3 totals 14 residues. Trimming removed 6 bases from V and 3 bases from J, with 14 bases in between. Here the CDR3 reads CASRPGLLHTEAFF. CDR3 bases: TGTGCCAGCAGGCCCGGACTGTTACACACTGAAGCTTTCTTT.

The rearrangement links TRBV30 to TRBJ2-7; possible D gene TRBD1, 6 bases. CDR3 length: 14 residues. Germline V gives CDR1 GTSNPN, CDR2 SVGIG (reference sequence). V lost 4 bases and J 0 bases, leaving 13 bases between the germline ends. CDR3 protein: CAWKVAGDSYEQYF. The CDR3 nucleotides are TGTGCCTGGAAGGTGGCAGGGGACTCCTACGAGCAGTACTTC. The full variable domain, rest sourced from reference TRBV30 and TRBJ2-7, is SQTIHQWPATLVQPVGSPLSLECTVEGTSNPNLYWYRQAAGRGLQLLFYSVGIGQISSEVPQNLSASRPQDRQFILSSKKLLLSDSGFYLCAWKVAGDSYEQYFGPGTRLTVT.

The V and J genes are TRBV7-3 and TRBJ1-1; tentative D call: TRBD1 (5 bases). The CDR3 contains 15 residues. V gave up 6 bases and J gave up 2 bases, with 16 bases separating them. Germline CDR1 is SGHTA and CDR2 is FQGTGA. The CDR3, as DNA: TGTGCCAGCAGTCCCGCAGCAGGGCAAAACACTGAAGCTTTCTTT. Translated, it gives CASSPAAGQNTEAFF.

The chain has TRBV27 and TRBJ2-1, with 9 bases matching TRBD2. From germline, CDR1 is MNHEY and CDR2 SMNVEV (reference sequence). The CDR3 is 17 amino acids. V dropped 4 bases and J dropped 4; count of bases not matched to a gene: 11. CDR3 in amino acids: CASSSPGLAGRYNEQFF. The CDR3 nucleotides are TGTGCCAGCAGTTCCCCTGGGCTAGCGGGGAGGTACAATGAGCAGTTCTTC.

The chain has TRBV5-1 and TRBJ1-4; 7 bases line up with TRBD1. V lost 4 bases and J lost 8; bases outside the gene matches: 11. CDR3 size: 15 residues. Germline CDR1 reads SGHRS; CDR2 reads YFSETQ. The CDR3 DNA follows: TGCGCCAGCAGCACCGGACAGGCAGGAAAGGAAAAACTGTTTTTT. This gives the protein CASSTGQAGKEKLFF.

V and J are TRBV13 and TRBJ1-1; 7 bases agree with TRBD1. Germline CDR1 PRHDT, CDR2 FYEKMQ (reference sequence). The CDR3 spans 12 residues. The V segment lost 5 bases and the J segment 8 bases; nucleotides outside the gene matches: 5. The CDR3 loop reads CASSNGQVEAFF. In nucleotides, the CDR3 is TGTGCCAGCAGCAACGGACAGGTAGAAGCTTTCTTT.

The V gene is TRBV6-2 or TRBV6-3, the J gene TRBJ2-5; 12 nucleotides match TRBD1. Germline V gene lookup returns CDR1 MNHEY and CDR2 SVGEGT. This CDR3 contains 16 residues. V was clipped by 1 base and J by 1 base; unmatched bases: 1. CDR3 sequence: CASSYWDRGRQETQYF. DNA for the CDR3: TGTGCCAGCAGTTACTGGGACAGGGGGCGCCAAGAGACCCAGTACTTC.

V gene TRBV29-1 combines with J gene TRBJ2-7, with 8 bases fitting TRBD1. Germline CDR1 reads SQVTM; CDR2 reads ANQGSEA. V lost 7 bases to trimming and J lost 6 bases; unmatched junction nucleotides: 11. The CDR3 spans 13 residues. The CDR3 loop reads CSAQLGRGREQYF. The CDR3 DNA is TGCAGCGCCCAGTTAGGCAGGGGGCGCGAGCAGTACTTC.

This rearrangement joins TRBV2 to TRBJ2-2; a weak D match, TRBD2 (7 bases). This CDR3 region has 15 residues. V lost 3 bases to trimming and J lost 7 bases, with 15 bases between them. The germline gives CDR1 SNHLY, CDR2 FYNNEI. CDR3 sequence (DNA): TGTGCCAGCAGTGATAACGGGGGGCAGTACGGGGAGCTGTTTTTT. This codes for CASSDNGGQYGELFF.

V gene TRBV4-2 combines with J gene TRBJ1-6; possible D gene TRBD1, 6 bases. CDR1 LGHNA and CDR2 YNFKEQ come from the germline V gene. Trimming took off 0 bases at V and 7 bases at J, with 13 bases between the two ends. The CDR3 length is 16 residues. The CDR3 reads CASSQDAGARNSPLHF. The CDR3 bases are TGTGCCAGCAGCCAAGATGCAGGGGCGCGGAATTCACCCCTCCACTTT.

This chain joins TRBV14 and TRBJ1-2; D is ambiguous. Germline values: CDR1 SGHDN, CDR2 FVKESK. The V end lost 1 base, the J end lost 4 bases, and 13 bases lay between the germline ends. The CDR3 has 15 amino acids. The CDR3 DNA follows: TGTGCCAGCAGCCAAGGAAAAGGGAGAAGCTATGGCTACACCTTC. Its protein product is CASSQGKGRSYGYTF. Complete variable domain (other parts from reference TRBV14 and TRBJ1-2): EAGVTQFPSHSVIEKGQTVTLRCDPISGHDNLYWYRRVMGKEIKFLLHFVKESKQDESGMPNNRFLAERTGGTYSTLKVQPAELEDSGVYFCASSQGKGRSYGYTFGSGTRLTVV.

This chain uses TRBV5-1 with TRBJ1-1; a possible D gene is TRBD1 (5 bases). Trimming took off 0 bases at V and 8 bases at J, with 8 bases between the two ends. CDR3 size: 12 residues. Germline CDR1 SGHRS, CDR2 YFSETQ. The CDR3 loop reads CASSLVTGEAFF. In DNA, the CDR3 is TGCGCCAGCAGCTTGGTAACAGGCGAAGCTTTCTTT.

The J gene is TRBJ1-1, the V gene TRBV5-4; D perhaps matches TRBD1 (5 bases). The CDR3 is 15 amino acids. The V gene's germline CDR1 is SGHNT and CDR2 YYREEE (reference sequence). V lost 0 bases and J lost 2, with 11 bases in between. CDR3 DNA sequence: TGTGCCAGCAGCTTGGCCAAACAGGCCAACACTGAAGCTTTCTTT. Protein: CASSLAKQANTEAFF.

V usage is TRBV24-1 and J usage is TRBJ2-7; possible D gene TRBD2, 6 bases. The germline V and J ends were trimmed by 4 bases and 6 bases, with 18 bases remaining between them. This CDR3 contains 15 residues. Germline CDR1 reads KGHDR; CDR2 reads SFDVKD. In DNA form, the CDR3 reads TGTGCCACCAGTGACGGGACTTCTCTCTCGGGCGAGCAGTACTTC. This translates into CATSDGTSLSGEQYF.